The 10 T cell receptor beta chains in this list originate from one sample, sequenced in a study of T cells in Graves' hyperthyroidism and ophthalmopathy. The TCR beta CDR3 regions underwent amplification using RNA transcripts as the source. The TCR CDR3 was amplified in a first-round RT-PCR using the HTBI primer set. TCRdb re-called the multiplex PCR reads with MiXCR, one entry per CDR3 protein. The sample consists of 730,000 or so distinct CDR3 sequences, 15% to 20% of them appearing once. Sequenced sample: blood. The source is a woman in her forties or fifties with Graves' hyperthyroidism that later progressed to Graves' ophthalmopathy.

In this sample, this clonotype turned up many times. V and J are TRBV5-1 and TRBJ1-2; D remains unclear. Germline V gene sequence: CDR1 SGHRS, CDR2 YFSETQ. V lost 0 bases and J lost 8, with 11 bases in between. CDR3 length: 13 amino acids. The CDR3 here is CASSLGQALGYTF. CDR3 in DNA: TGCGCCAGCAGCTTGGGCCAGGCTCTCGGCTACACCTTC.

This clonotype was detected only a few times. The gene calls are TRBV6-5 and TRBJ1-6, with 8 bases fitting TRBD1. Germline CDR1 is MNHEY and CDR2 is SVGAGI. This CDR3 comprises 15 residues. Trimming at V came to 2 bases and at J to 10 bases, leaving 7 bases not matched to a gene. CDR3 sequence: CASSYGQGAGSPLHF. CDR3 nucleotides: TGTGCCAGCAGTTACGGGCAGGGGGCTGGGTCACCCCTCCACTTT.

This clonotype was detected many times. The gene calls are TRBV11-2 and TRBJ2-1; TRBD2 is a possible D gene (6 bases). CDR3 length: 13 amino acids. Germline-derived CDR1 and CDR2 are SGHAT and FQNNGV. V was pared by 5 bases and J by 6 bases, with 11 bases between. The CDR3 loop is CASSVPTSNEQFF. CDR3 coding DNA: TGTGCCAGCAGCGTTCCGACTAGCAATGAGCAGTTCTTC. Looking up the rest from reference TRBV11-2 and TRBJ2-1 gives the full variable domain: EAGVAQSPRYKIIEKRQSVAFWCNPISGHATLYWYQQILGQGPKLLIQFQNNGVVDDSQLPKDRFSAERLKGVDSTLKIQPAKLEDSAVYLCASSVPTSNEQFFGPGTRLTVL.

A few counts support this clonotype. This chain uses TRBV5-1 with TRBJ1-3; D perhaps matches TRBD1 (5 bases). CDR3 length: 17 amino acids. Germline V CDR1 and CDR2: SGHRS, YFSETQ. Between the trimmed V and J ends, which lost 1 base and 1 base, there was a span of 15 bases. Here the CDR3 reads CASSLTGTGTSGNTIYF. In DNA, the CDR3 is TGCGCCAGCAGCTTGACCGGGACGGGTACTTCTGGAAACACCATATATTTT.

The J gene is TRBJ1-1, the V gene TRBV6-1; 8 bases are shared with TRBD1. With 8 bases clipped from V and 6 bases from J, the junction kept 8 bases outside the gene matches. CDR3 length: 13 residues. CDR1 is MNHNS and CDR2 is SASEGT in the germline V gene. CDR3 nucleotides: TGTGCCAGCGGCCCCCAGGGGGCGTCTGAAGCTTTCTTT. Amino acid sequence: CASGPQGASEAFF.

The chain is built from TRBV19 and TRBJ1-5, with D unclear. Trimming left V 6 bases short and J 2 bases short, with 11 bases between. Germline V gene lookup returns CDR1 LNHDA and CDR2 SQIVND (reference sequence). CDR3 length: 14 amino acids. The CDR3: CASRDSVGNQPQHF. The CDR3 region has the DNA TGTGCCAGTAGGGACTCGGTGGGCAATCAGCCCCAGCATTTT.

The chain employs TRBV6-1 and TRBJ2-1; D perhaps matches TRBD2 (6 bases). Germline V gives CDR1 MNHNS, CDR2 SASEGT. V lost 8 bases and J 3 bases, leaving 14 bases between the germline ends. The CDR3 sequence is 14 residues long. CDR3: CASGRDLIYNEQFF. DNA of the CDR3: TGTGCCAGCGGGCGGGACTTAATCTACAATGAGCAGTTCTTC.

This clonotype has at least ten counts. The chain carries TRBV18 and TRBJ2-2; D is uncertain. CDR3 length: 13 amino acids. The V end was cut by 3 bases, the J end by 0 bases, with 2 bases between. Germline-derived CDR1 and CDR2 are KGHSH and LQKENI. The CDR3 DNA reads TGTGCCAGCTCACCGTCGAACACCGGGGAGCTGTTTTTT. Translating gives CASSPSNTGELFF. The whole variable domain, filled in from reference TRBV18 and TRBJ2-2, reads NAGVMQNPRHLVRRRGQEARLRCSPMKGHSHVYWYRQLPEEGLKFMVYLQKENIIDESGMPKERFSAEFPKEGPSILRIQQVVRGDSAAYFCASSPSNTGELFFGEGSRLTVL.

V gene TRBV2 combines with J gene TRBJ1-2; tentative D call: TRBD1 (5 bases). This CDR3 is built from 13 residues. Germline V gene data show CDR1 as SNHLY and CDR2 as FYNNEI. Trimming pared 6 bases from V and 7 bases from J, leaving 15 bases between. CDR3 sequence: CASSYWRGGGYTF. The CDR3 region has the DNA TGTGCCAGCAGCTACTGGAGGGGAGGTGGCTACACCTTC. Supplemented by reference TRBV2 and TRBJ1-2, the full variable domain reads EPEVTQTPSHQVTQMGQEVILRCVPISNHLYFYWYRQILGQKVEFLVSFYNNEISEKSEIFDDQFSVERPDGSNFTLKIRSTKLEDSAMYFCASSYWRGGGYTFGSGTRLTVV.

The rearrangement links TRBV29-1 to TRBJ2-5; 7 bases are shared with TRBD2. The germline V gene has CDR1 SQVTM and CDR2 ANQGSEA. The CDR3 sequence is 14 residues long. V was pared by 2 bases and J by 4 bases, with 7 bases of the junction left unmatched. Here the CDR3 reads CSVEFAGVLETQYF. DNA of the CDR3: TGCAGCGTTGAATTCGCGGGGGTCTTAGAGACCCAGTACTTC.